This is a list of T cell receptor beta chains from one sample in a study of cytomegalovirus exposure and HLA in healthy donors. Only in-frame clones appear in the TCRdb table, and some are missing; sequencing was by immunoSEQ multiplex PCR. The sample records around 140,000 clones, around 77% being singletons. What was sequenced was PBMCs. These receptors were obtained from a woman aged 55-70 years in good health and CMV-seronegative. Both conserved end residues are part of each CDR3. A D gene is named only where the DNA matches it firmly. Rows give clone size only sometimes, using once, few, many, or a class for an expanded clone.

D gene: TRBD1
V gene: TRBV28
clone size: .
J gene: TRBJ1-4
CDR3 protein: CASSYRQGSAHKLFF
CDR3 DNA: TGTGCCAGCAGTTACCGACAGGGGTCGGCCCATAAACTGTTTTTT

D gene: .
V gene: TRBV25-1
clone size: .
J gene: TRBJ2-7
CDR3 protein: CASMGPYEQYF
CDR3 DNA: TGTGCCAGCATGGGCCCCTACGAGCAGTACTTC

D gene: TRBD1
V gene: TRBV6-5
clone size: once
J gene: TRBJ1-5
CDR3 protein: CASRTTGVSNQPQHF
CDR3 DNA: TGTGCCAGCAGGACAACAGGGGTCTCCAATCAGCCCCAGCATTTT

D gene: .
V gene: TRBV9
clone size: .
J gene: TRBJ1-4
CDR3 protein: CASTLSLGVNEKLFF
CDR3 DNA: TGTGCCAGCACCCTTAGTCTCGGTGTTAATGAAAAACTGTTTTTT

D gene: .
V gene: TRBV28
clone size: .
J gene: TRBJ1-5
CDR3 protein: CASSRGGVVRNQPQHF
CDR3 DNA: TGTGCCAGCAGTCGAGGGGGGGTTGTGAGAAATCAGCCCCAGCATTTT

D gene: TRBD1
V gene: TRBV6-1
clone size: .
J gene: TRBJ1-2
CDR3 protein: CASRMTGVNYGYTF
CDR3 DNA: TGTGCCAGCAGGATGACAGGGGTTAACTATGGCTACACCTTC

D gene: .
V gene: TRBV19
clone size: .
J gene: TRBJ1-2
CDR3 protein: CASSETGWGYTF
CDR3 DNA: TGTGCCAGTAGTGAAACGGGGTGGGGCTACACCTTC

D gene: TRBD1
V gene: TRBV27
clone size: .
J gene: TRBJ2-5
CDR3 protein: CASSPRTGGRETQYF
CDR3 DNA: TGTGCCAGCAGTCCCCGGACAGGGGGGCGGGAGACCCAGTACTTC

D gene: .
V gene: TRBV7-9
clone size: .
J gene: TRBJ1-1
CDR3 protein: CASSPRQHMNTEAFF
CDR3 DNA: TGTGCCAGCAGCCCGAGACAGCACATGAACACTGAAGCTTTCTTT

D gene: TRBD1
V gene: TRBV18
clone size: .
J gene: TRBJ1-5
CDR3 protein: CASSPGQPPNQPQHF
CDR3 DNA: TGTGCCAGCTCACCGGGACAGCCACCTAATCAGCCCCAGCATTTT

D gene: TRBD1
V gene: TRBV7-2
clone size: .
J gene: TRBJ2-7
CDR3 protein: CASSLALGTGAYEQYF
CDR3 DNA: TGTGCCAGCAGCTTAGCCCTCGGGACAGGGGCCTACGAGCAGTACTTC

D gene: TRBD1
V gene: TRBV13
clone size: .
J gene: TRBJ2-5
CDR3 protein: CASSRSPGQGGIGTQYF
CDR3 DNA: TGTGCCAGCAGCCGTTCCCCTGGACAGGGGGGGATAGGGACCCAGTACTTC

D gene: TRBD2
V gene: TRBV13
clone size: few
J gene: TRBJ2-7
CDR3 protein: CASSPRGGEGVYEQYF
CDR3 DNA: TGTGCCAGCAGCCCCCGGGGGGGGGAGGGGGTCTACGAGCAGTACTTC

D gene: .
V gene: TRBV6-5
clone size: .
J gene: TRBJ1-5
CDR3 protein: CASSYGGGGNQPQHF
CDR3 DNA: TGTGCCAGCAGTTACGGGGGAGGCGGCAATCAGCCCCAGCATTTT

D gene: .
V gene: TRBV30
clone size: .
J gene: TRBJ1-2
CDR3 protein: CAWTSNSGYGYTF
CDR3 DNA: TGTGCCTGGACATCCAACAGTGGATATGGCTACACCTTC

D gene: .
V gene: TRBV5-1
clone size: .
J gene: TRBJ2-1
CDR3 protein: CASSIASGRGNEQFF
CDR3 DNA: TGCGCCAGCAGCATCGCTAGCGGCAGGGGAAATGAGCAGTTCTTC

D gene: .
V gene: TRBV7-9
clone size: .
J gene: TRBJ1-4
CDR3 protein: CASSPRGALNEKLFF
CDR3 DNA: TGTGCCAGCAGTCCCAGGGGAGCCCTTAATGAAAAACTGTTTTTT

D gene: .
V gene: TRBV7-3
clone size: few
J gene: TRBJ2-7
CDR3 protein: CASSPLPGAPSSYEQYF
CDR3 DNA: TGTGCCAGCAGCCCCCTCCCAGGGGCACCGAGCTCCTACGAGCAGTACTTC

D gene: TRBD1
V gene: TRBV18
clone size: .
J gene: TRBJ2-7
CDR3 protein: CASSPPPRTGYHEQYF
CDR3 DNA: TGTGCCAGCTCACCACCTCCCCGGACAGGGTACCACGAGCAGTACTTC

D gene: TRBD2
V gene: TRBV6-1
clone size: few
J gene: TRBJ2-3
CDR3 protein: CASRRLAGGTDTQYF
CDR3 DNA: TGTGCCAGCAGGCGACTAGCGGGGGGGACAGATACGCAGTATTTT

D gene: TRBD2
V gene: TRBV28
clone size: once
J gene: TRBJ2-3
CDR3 protein: CASSPRGGYTQYF
CDR3 DNA: TGTGCCAGCAGTCCTCGGGGGGGGTATACGCAGTATTTT

D gene: TRBD1
V gene: TRBV19
clone size: once
J gene: TRBJ2-7
CDR3 protein: CASSTRQGAYEQYF
CDR3 DNA: TGTGCCAGTAGTACCCGACAGGGGGCCTACGAGCAGTACTTC

D gene: TRBD1
V gene: TRBV28
clone size: .
J gene: TRBJ2-5
CDR3 protein: CASTRDRGAETQYF
CDR3 DNA: TGTGCCAGCACTAGAGACAGGGGTGCTGAGACCCAGTACTTC

D gene: .
V gene: TRBV19
clone size: .
J gene: TRBJ1-1
CDR3 protein: CASSIPGGVNTEAFF
CDR3 DNA: TGTGCCAGTAGTATACCGGGCGGGGTGAACACTGAAGCTTTCTTT

D gene: .
V gene: TRBV25-1
clone size: few
J gene: TRBJ2-3
CDR3 protein: CASSGQGTFTDTQYF
CDR3 DNA: TGTGCCAGCAGTGGCCAAGGGACATTCACAGATACGCAGTATTTT

D gene: .
V gene: TRBV11-3
clone size: .
J gene: TRBJ2-2
CDR3 protein: CASSLDSTATGELFF
CDR3 DNA: TGTGCCAGCAGCTTAGATTCGACAGCAACCGGGGAGCTGTTTTTT

D gene: TRBD2
V gene: TRBV5-1
clone size: .
J gene: TRBJ2-1
CDR3 protein: CASSPTSGVDYNEQFF
CDR3 DNA: TGCGCCAGCAGCCCGACTAGCGGGGTTGACTACAATGAGCAGTTCTTC

D gene: TRBD1
V gene: TRBV18
clone size: .
J gene: TRBJ2-1
CDR3 protein: CASSPGQGAMSSYNEQFF
CDR3 DNA: TGTGCCAGCTCACCCGGACAGGGGGCGATGAGCTCCTACAATGAGCAGTTCTTC

D gene: .
V gene: TRBV27
clone size: .
J gene: TRBJ1-4
CDR3 protein: CASADQGSTNEKLFF
CDR3 DNA: TGTGCCAGCGCTGACCAGGGATCAACTAATGAAAAACTGTTTTTT

D gene: .
V gene: TRBV5-5
clone size: .
J gene: TRBJ2-1
CDR3 protein: CASSLVLARTSYNEQFF
CDR3 DNA: TGTGCCAGCAGCTTGGTATTAGCGAGAACCTCCTACAATGAGCAGTTCTTC

D gene: TRBD2
V gene: TRBV29-1
clone size: .
J gene: TRBJ2-4
CDR3 protein: CSVSLAGEVKNIQYF
CDR3 DNA: TGCAGCGTTTCCTTAGCGGGAGAGGTCAAAAACATTCAGTACTTC

D gene: TRBD2
V gene: TRBV4-2
clone size: .
J gene: TRBJ2-3
CDR3 protein: CVSSQDQRDYTDTQYF
CDR3 DNA: TGTGTCAGCAGCCAAGATCAGCGGGACTACACAGATACGCAGTATTTT

D gene: TRBD2
V gene: TRBV10-1
clone size: .
J gene: TRBJ2-7
CDR3 protein: CASSESGLGNLYEQYF
CDR3 DNA: TGCGCCAGCAGTGAGTCTGGACTAGGGAACCTCTACGAGCAGTACTTC

D gene: TRBD1
V gene: TRBV28
clone size: .
J gene: TRBJ2-4
CDR3 protein: CASRDGQGKYF
CDR3 DNA: TGTGCCAGCAGGGACGGACAGGGAAAGTACTTC

D gene: .
V gene: TRBV18
clone size: once
J gene: TRBJ1-4
CDR3 protein: CASSRQFNEKLFF
CDR3 DNA: TGTGCCAGCTCCAGGCAGTTTAATGAAAAACTGTTTTTT

D gene: TRBD1
V gene: TRBV2
clone size: once
J gene: TRBJ1-2
CDR3 protein: CASSELPTGVDGYTF
CDR3 DNA: TGTGCCAGCAGTGAACTTCCTACAGGGGTTGATGGCTACACCTTC

D gene: .
V gene: TRBV7-9
clone size: once
J gene: TRBJ2-5
CDR3 protein: CASSLGSGQKKETQYF
CDR3 DNA: TGTGCCAGCAGCTTAGGATCAGGACAGAAAAAAGAGACCCAGTACTTC

D gene: TRBD1
V gene: TRBV29-1
clone size: .
J gene: TRBJ1-1
CDR3 protein: CSAEGQGARGTEAFF
CDR3 DNA: TGCAGCGCCGAGGGGCAGGGGGCGCGGGGCACTGAAGCTTTCTTT

D gene: .
V gene: TRBV27
clone size: .
J gene: TRBJ2-2
CDR3 protein: CASKVQGTKPGELFF
CDR3 DNA: TGTGCCAGCAAAGTTCAGGGAACTAAGCCCGGGGAGCTGTTTTTT

D gene: .
V gene: TRBV5-1
clone size: .
J gene: TRBJ1-6
CDR3 protein: CASSSTDYGSPLHF
CDR3 DNA: TGCGCCAGCAGCTCGACAGATTACGGTTCACCCCTCCACTTT

D gene: TRBD1
V gene: TRBV2
clone size: .
J gene: TRBJ2-5
CDR3 protein: CASRDDRGTTQYF
CDR3 DNA: TGTGCCAGCAGAGATGACAGGGGTACGACCCAGTACTTC

D gene: .
V gene: TRBV4-1
clone size: once
J gene: TRBJ1-2
CDR3 protein: CASSQVGDRRTRDYGYTF
CDR3 DNA: TGCGCCAGCAGCCAAGTGGGAGACAGGAGGACTAGGGACTATGGCTACACCTTC

D gene: TRBD2
V gene: TRBV5-1
clone size: .
J gene: TRBJ2-7
CDR3 protein: CASTSASGSYEQYF
CDR3 DNA: TGCGCCAGCACCAGTGCTAGCGGGAGCTACGAGCAGTACTTC

D gene: .
V gene: TRBV28
clone size: .
J gene: TRBJ1-1
CDR3 protein: CASSSQTMRTEAFF
CDR3 DNA: TGTGCCAGCAGTTCCCAAACCATGAGGACTGAAGCTTTCTTT

D gene: TRBD1
V gene: TRBV5-1
clone size: .
J gene: TRBJ1-1
CDR3 protein: CASSLPATGENTEAFF
CDR3 DNA: TGCGCCAGCAGCTTGCCGGCGACAGGGGAGAACACTGAAGCTTTCTTT

D gene: .
V gene: TRBV7-8
clone size: .
J gene: TRBJ2-1
CDR3 protein: CASSSLAVPKGDEQFF
CDR3 DNA: TGTGCCAGCAGCTCCTTAGCGGTCCCAAAAGGGGATGAGCAGTTCTTC

D gene: .
V gene: TRBV19
clone size: .
J gene: TRBJ2-5
CDR3 protein: CASSPRDIEETQYF
CDR3 DNA: TGTGCCAGTTCGCCCCGGGACATAGAAGAGACCCAGTACTTC

D gene: TRBD1
V gene: TRBV7-2
clone size: .
J gene: TRBJ1-2
CDR3 protein: CASSRTGNYGYTF
CDR3 DNA: TGTGCCAGCAGCCGGACAGGGAACTATGGCTACACCTTC

D gene: .
V gene: TRBV5-8
clone size: .
J gene: TRBJ1-1
CDR3 protein: CASSFTGSDYRMNTEAFF
CDR3 DNA: TGTGCCAGCAGCTTTACCGGGTCAGACTACCGGATGAACACTGAAGCTTTCTTT

D gene: TRBD1
V gene: TRBV5-6
clone size: .
J gene: TRBJ1-1
CDR3 protein: CASIRGTGGDTEAFF
CDR3 DNA: TGTGCCAGCATCCGGGGGACAGGGGGAGACACTGAAGCTTTCTTT

D gene: .
V gene: TRBV28
clone size: .
J gene: TRBJ2-7
CDR3 protein: CASSLMSREDREQYF
CDR3 DNA: TGTGCCAGCAGTTTAATGTCCAGGGAGGACCGAGAGCAGTACTTC

D gene: TRBD2
V gene: TRBV7-2
clone size: .
J gene: TRBJ2-3
CDR3 protein: CASEGGRSTDTQYF
CDR3 DNA: TGTGCCAGCGAGGGAGGGCGAAGCACAGATACGCAGTATTTT

D gene: .
V gene: TRBV7-9
clone size: .
J gene: TRBJ2-6
CDR3 protein: CSSSLHQSSSGANVLTF
CDR3 DNA: TGTTCCAGCAGCCTTCACCAGTCTAGCTCTGGGGCCAACGTCCTGACTTTC

D gene: .
V gene: TRBV4-1
clone size: .
J gene: TRBJ2-1
CDR3 protein: CASSQGYVGSPYNEQFF
CDR3 DNA: TGCGCCAGCAGCCAAGGCTACGTAGGGAGCCCCTACAATGAGCAGTTCTTC

D gene: TRBD1
V gene: TRBV4-1
clone size: .
J gene: TRBJ1-3
CDR3 protein: CASSHGTGEGNTIYF
CDR3 DNA: TGCGCCAGCAGCCATGGGACAGGGGAGGGAAACACCATATATTTT

D gene: TRBD1
V gene: TRBV7-6
clone size: few
J gene: TRBJ2-3
CDR3 protein: CASSLDPGATGTGTDTQYF
CDR3 DNA: TGTGCCAGCAGCTTAGACCCGGGCGCAACGGGGACAGGTACAGATACGCAGTATTTT

D gene: TRBD1
V gene: TRBV30
clone size: once
J gene: TRBJ1-1
CDR3 protein: CAWGGQDEAFF
CDR3 DNA: TGTGCCTGGGGTGGACAGGATGAAGCTTTCTTT

D gene: .
V gene: TRBV7-9
clone size: .
J gene: TRBJ1-2
CDR3 protein: CASSLQGGYGYTF
CDR3 DNA: TGTGCCAGCAGCTTACAGGGAGGCTATGGCTACACCTTC

D gene: TRBD2
V gene: TRBV13
clone size: .
J gene: TRBJ2-5
CDR3 protein: CASSLGGSGSLNF
CDR3 DNA: TGTGCCAGCAGCTTAGGCGGTAGCGGGAGCCTCAACTTC